The 30 T cell receptor beta chains given below trace back to one sample, sequenced in a study of response to subunit inactivated influenza vaccine. TCRdb processed the RT-PCR reads anew with MiXCR; each CDR3 protein has one entry. The data contain just under 550,000 distinct CDR3 sequences, around 25% of them singletons. Another study also made use of these data, one on T cells expressing NK-cell markers. As that study records: TCR beta cDNA was generated via 5'RACE template switching incorporating UMIs.

The source material was CD4+ T cells sorted from PBMCs, sampled about 12 days after vaccination. Receptors originate from a man aged 50 or older who received an inactivated influenza vaccine.

The sample holds one count of this clonotype. Compared with germline, one end of the junction differs, possibly owing to a read error. The chain links TRBV28 to TRBJ2-7; D is perhaps TRBD1 or TRBD2 (6 bases each). CDR3 length: 14 amino acids. CDR1 and CDR2 from the germline V gene are MDHEN and SYDVKM. The CDR3 spells CAGSLGGGRYERYF. The CDR3 nucleotides read TGTGCCGGCAGTTTAGGAGGGGGACGGTACGAGCGGTACTTC.

This clonotype has a handful of counts. V gene TRBV29-1 combines with J gene TRBJ2-5, with 11 bases that match TRBD2. The CDR3 contains 17 residues. V was pared by 3 bases and J by 6 bases, with 15 bases of the junction left unmatched. CDR1 is SQVTM and CDR2 is ANQGSEA in the germline V gene. The CDR3 protein is CSVDSGISGRATKTQYF. CDR3 DNA: TGCAGCGTTGATTCTGGTATTAGCGGGAGGGCCACGAAGACCCAGTACTTC.

The rearrangement uses TRBV5-1 and TRBJ2-5, with TRBD1 as a possible D gene (5 bases). Trimming cost V 3 bases and J 0 bases, with 15 bases left between them. This CDR3 contains 16 residues. Per the germline V gene, CDR1 is SGHRS and CDR2 is YFSETQ. CDR3 amino acids: CASSSGQGSYQETQYF. The CDR3 DNA sequence: TGCGCCAGCAGCTCGGGCCAGGGCTCGTACCAAGAGACCCAGTACTTC. Drawing the rest from reference TRBV5-1 and TRBJ2-5, the complete variable domain is KAGVTQTPRYLIKTRGQQVTLSCSPISGHRSVSWYQQTPGQGLQFLFEYFSETQRNKGNFPGRFSGRQFSNSRSEMNVSTLELGDSALYLCASSSGQGSYQETQYFGPGTRLLVL.

The genes are TRBV4-1 and TRBJ1-1, with a possible D match to TRBD1 (5 bases). This CDR3 is 13 amino acids long. Trimming left V 0 bases short and J 8 bases short, with 10 bases between. CDR1 MGHRA and CDR2 YSYEKL come from the germline V gene. The CDR3 protein is CASSQDGRGEAFF. As DNA, the CDR3 is TGCGCCAGCAGCCAAGACGGTCGGGGGGAAGCTTTCTTT.

The chain uses TRBV28 and TRBJ2-7; D not resolved. Trimming stripped 3 bases from V and 3 bases from J, with 6 bases between. Germline CDR1 and CDR2: MDHEN and SYDVKM. The CDR3 length is 12 residues. The CDR3 DNA sequence: TGTGCCAGCAGTTTTTACTACTACGAGCAGTACTTC. It codes for CASSFYYYEQYF.

This clonotype was seen only a few times. V usage is TRBV20-1 and J usage is TRBJ2-4; TRBD1 aligns across 7 bases. Germline loops: CDR1 DFQATT, CDR2 SNEGSKA (reference sequence). This CDR3 spans 15 amino acids. V lost 3 bases and J lost 2; bases outside the gene matches: 7. The CDR3 loop is CSASRDSLTKNIQYF. For the CDR3, the DNA is TGCAGTGCTAGTAGGGACAGCTTAACCAAAAACATTCAGTACTTC.

This clonotype was counted a single time. The chain is built from TRBV12-5 and TRBJ2-5; possibly TRBD2 for D (5 bases). V gave up 6 bases and J gave up 8 bases, with 16 bases separating them. The germline V gene has CDR1 LGHNT and CDR2 FRNRAP. The CDR3 contains 13 residues. As DNA, the CDR3 is TGTGCTAGTGGCCCCTCCGGGGTGGGTACCCAGTACTTC. Translated, it gives CASGPSGVGTQYF.

The table lists this clonotype with a few counts. The chain links TRBV12-3 or TRBV12-4 to TRBJ2-3; no clear D. V was pared by 7 bases and J by 2 bases, with 13 bases between. The CDR3 has 14 residues. CDR3 sequence reads: CASTINTFTDTQYF. The CDR3 DNA reads TGTGCCAGCACCATAAACACATTCACAGATACGCAGTATTTT.

This clonotype has just a few counts. V usage is TRBV4-3 and J usage is TRBJ2-6, with 12 bases identical to TRBD2. CDR1 and CDR2 (germline): LGHNA, YSLEER. The CDR3 loop spans 19 amino acids. J was trimmed by 0 bases and V by 1 base; bases with no gene match: 4. This chain's CDR3 is CASSQATTSGSSGANVLTF. CDR3 bases: TGCGCCAGCAGCCAAGCTACGACTAGCGGGAGCTCTGGGGCCAACGTCCTGACTTTC.

This clonotype was detected a few times. The CDR3 region is CASSEIRTGELFF. In DNA, the CDR3 is TGCGCCAGCAGTGAGATTAGGACCGGGGAGCTGTTTTTT. The rearrangement uses TRBV10-2 and TRBJ2-2; no definite D call. Germline CDR1 and CDR2: WSHSY and SAAADI. The germline V and J ends were trimmed by 2 bases and 5 bases, with 6 bases remaining between them. The CDR3 loop spans 13 amino acids.

This clonotype was counted ten times or more. The chain uses TRBV5-1 and TRBJ2-1, with unresolved D. CDR1 is SGHRS, CDR2 YFSETQ, per germline. This CDR3 spans 11 amino acids. V lost 5 bases and J lost 7, with 7 bases in between. The CDR3 DNA reads TGCGCCAGCAGGTATTTTAATGAGCAGTTCTTC. Amino acids: CASRYFNEQFF.

The chain joins TRBV7-2 to TRBJ2-1, with D perhaps matching TRBD1 or TRBD2 (5 bases each). Trimming left V 2 bases short and J 1 base short, with 9 bases between. The CDR3 extends over 15 amino acids. Germline CDR1 reads SGHTA; CDR2 reads FQGNSA. CDR3 region: CASSLLGVSYNEQFF. CDR3 bases: TGTGCCAGCAGCTTATTGGGGGTTTCCTACAATGAGCAGTTCTTC.

This clonotype appeared a few times. This chain connects TRBV27 to TRBJ2-5, with D possibly matching TRBD1 (5 bases). Germline V gives CDR1 MNHEY, CDR2 SMNVEV (reference sequence). CDR3 size: 14 residues. Trimming took 0 bases from V and 6 from J, leaving 11 bases between them. The CDR3 DNA reads TGTGCCAGCAGTTTATCAGGGGTCGTAAAGACCCAGTACTTC. Translated: CASSLSGVVKTQYF.

The chain couples TRBV7-9 to TRBJ1-6; 8 positions match TRBD1. Per the germline V gene, CDR1 is SEHNR and CDR2 is FQNEAQ (reference sequence). This CDR3 has 14 residues. V gave up 5 bases and J gave up 7 bases; unmatched junction bases: 4. CDR3 sequence: CASSPGGWNSPLHF. CDR3 nucleotides: TGTGCCAGCAGCCCAGGGGGCTGGAATTCACCCCTCCACTTT.

The chain combines TRBV7-9 with TRBJ2-1; 12 positions match TRBD2. The CDR3 is made up of 17 amino acids. The V segment lost 3 bases and the J segment 6 bases; nucleotides outside the gene matches: 9. Germline V lookup: CDR1 SEHNR, CDR2 FQNEAQ (reference sequence). DNA for the CDR3: TGTGCCAGCAGCTTCGCCCCCGGACTAGCGGGACGCAATGAGCAGTTCTTC. It codes for CASSFAPGLAGRNEQFF.

V gene TRBV4-3 combines with J gene TRBJ2-2; unclear D gene. Looked up from germline, CDR1 is LGHNA and CDR2 is YSLEER. The CDR3 has 13 residues. Between the trimmed V and J ends, which lost 0 bases and 3 bases, there was a span of 2 bases. CDR3 loop: CASSQDHTGELFF. CDR3 nucleotide sequence: TGCGCCAGCAGCCAAGACCACACCGGGGAGCTGTTTTTT.

This clonotype was observed a few times. The genes are TRBV20-1 and TRBJ1-2; D call uncertain. Per the germline V gene, CDR1 is DFQATT and CDR2 is SNEGSKA (reference sequence). Trimming cost V 0 bases and J 3 bases, with 8 bases left between them. CDR3 length: 13 residues. CDR3 sequence: CSARDPRDYGYTF. In DNA, the CDR3 is TGCAGTGCTAGAGATCCCAGAGACTATGGCTACACCTTC.

This clonotype occurred a few times. This chain uses TRBV20-1 with TRBJ2-3; D is undetermined. This CDR3 has 14 residues. V lost 4 bases and J lost 1, with 12 bases in between. CDR1 is DFQATT, CDR2 SNEGSKA, per germline (reference sequence). CDR3 in amino acids: CSATTPSGTDTQYF. The CDR3 DNA is TGCAGTGCTACCACTCCGTCGGGCACAGATACGCAGTATTTT.

V usage is TRBV7-2 and J usage is TRBJ2-3, with D possibly TRBD2 on 5 matching bases. CDR1 and CDR2 (germline): SGHTA, FQGNSA. The CDR3 totals 17 residues. Deletions cut 1 base from V and 1 base from J, with 15 bases between. In DNA, the CDR3 is TGTGCCAGCAGCTTAGGGACCCCGGGGTGGCGCACAGATACGCAGTATTTT. Its protein product is CASSLGTPGWRTDTQYF.

DNA of the CDR3: TGCGCCAGCAGCCCAGGACAGGGGTGGGCTGAAGCTTTCTTT. It specifies CASSPGQGWAEAFF. The rearrangement uses TRBV5-1 and TRBJ1-1; 9 nucleotides match TRBD1. The V gene's germline CDR1 is SGHRS and CDR2 YFSETQ. The CDR3 runs to 14 residues. Trimming took 4 bases from V and 6 from J; bases not matched to a gene: 7.

This clonotype was observed a few times. The chain carries TRBV6-1 and TRBJ2-5, with D possibly TRBD1 on 6 matching bases. CDR3 length: 13 residues. Germline V CDR1 and CDR2: MNHNS, SASEGT. Trimming cost V 6 bases and J 5 bases, with 13 bases left between them. As DNA, the CDR3 is TGTGCCAGCAGAAGGGCTAGGGGGGAGACCCAGTACTTC. Protein product: CASRRARGETQYF.

This clonotype was seen many times. The V call is TRBV4-3, the J call TRBJ2-6, with D unresolved. Germline V gene sequence: CDR1 LGHNA, CDR2 YSLEER. This CDR3 spans 16 amino acids. V gave up 1 base and J gave up 0 bases, with 7 bases separating them. The CDR3 spells CASSQGHLSGANVLTF. The CDR3 DNA is TGCGCCAGCAGCCAAGGACACCTCTCTGGGGCCAACGTCCTGACTTTC.

Written as DNA, the CDR3 is TGTGCCAGCAGCTTGGTCTTAGCGGGTATACTCGGGGAGCAGTACTTC. Protein product: CASSLVLAGILGEQYF. The chain is built from TRBV5-6 and TRBJ2-7; 7 positions match TRBD2. Germline CDR1 SGHDT, CDR2 YYEEEE. Unmatched junction bases numbered 13, after V lost 0 bases and J lost 7 bases. This CDR3 comprises 16 residues.

The rearrangement links TRBV6-1 to TRBJ2-3; D unclear. Germline V lookup: CDR1 MNHNS, CDR2 SASEGT. The V and J ends lost 5 bases and 0 bases respectively, with 6 bases between them. The CDR3 spans 13 residues. The CDR3 nucleotides read TGTGCCAGCAGTAATCCTAGCACAGATACGCAGTATTTT. Translated: CASSNPSTDTQYF.

The V and J genes are TRBV28 and TRBJ2-1, with TRBD1 as a possible D gene (6 bases). Germline assignment: CDR1 MDHEN and CDR2 SYDVKM. This CDR3 has 17 amino acids. Trimming removed 4 bases at V and 6 bases at J, with 22 bases between. DNA of the CDR3: TGTGCCAGCAGTTGGGGTCGAGGGGGAGATCTGTTCAATGAGCAGTTCTTC. It is translated as CASSWGRGGDLFNEQFF. Based on the CDR3 plus reference TRBV28 and TRBJ2-1, the full variable domain is DVKVTQSSRYLVKRTGEKVFLECVQDMDHENMFWYRQDPGLGLRLIYFSYDVKMKEKGDIPEGYSVSREKKERFSLILESASTNQTSMYLCASSWGRGGDLFNEQFFGPGTRLTVL.

Regarding this clonotype: One end of the junction varies from germline; a read error may be responsible. V gene TRBV5-1 combines with J gene TRBJ2-3; 7 positions match TRBD1. Germline V gene lookup returns CDR1 SGHRS and CDR2 YFSETQ. The CDR3 contains 12 residues. CDR3 sequence (DNA): TGCCCCAGCAGTTCACAGGGGGATACGCAGTATTTT. This gives the protein CPSSSQGDTQYF.

This clonotype showed up just a few times. The V gene is TRBV20-1, the J gene TRBJ1-5; unclear D gene. The CDR3 runs to 12 residues. Germline CDR1 reads DFQATT; CDR2 reads SNEGSKA (reference sequence). V lost 0 bases, J lost 9 bases, and 9 bases lay in between. CDR3 sequence reads: CSARDVGRPQHF. The CDR3 DNA reads TGCAGTGCTAGAGATGTTGGGCGGCCCCAGCATTTT.

The CDR3 DNA follows: TGTGCCAGCACCTACGCACAGGGGATTACTGAAGCTTTCTTT. Protein sequence: CASTYAQGITEAFF. This chain uses TRBV7-2 with TRBJ1-1, with 7 nucleotides matching TRBD1. Per germline, CDR1 SGHTA and CDR2 FQGNSA. Trimming removed 7 bases from V and 5 bases from J; junction bases left unmatched: 10. The CDR3 has 14 residues. The full variable domain, with the rest looked up from reference TRBV7-2 and TRBJ1-1, is GAGVSQSPSNKVTEKGKDVELRCDPISGHTALYWYRQSLGQGLEFLIYFQGNSAPDKSGLPSDRFSAERTGGSVSTLTIQRTQQEDSAVYLCASTYAQGITEAFFGQGTRLTVV.

The chain links TRBV6-5 to TRBJ2-7; TRBD1 agrees at 9 bases. This CDR3 is 14 amino acids long. The germline V gene has CDR1 MNHEY and CDR2 SVGAGI. The ends lost 4 bases at V and 2 bases at J; junction bases unmatched: 3. CDR3 DNA: TGTGCCAGCAGTTCAACAGGGGGCACCTACGAGCAGTACTTC. As protein: CASSSTGGTYEQYF.

This clonotype was observed a handful of times. The chain employs TRBV5-1 and TRBJ2-7; D is unclear. Germline assignment: CDR1 SGHRS and CDR2 YFSETQ. The CDR3 is 14 residues long. V lost 2 bases and J lost 5, with 14 bases in between. CDR3 amino acids: CASSLVRPFDEQYF. CDR3 coding DNA: TGCGCCAGCAGCTTAGTCAGGCCTTTTGACGAGCAGTACTTC.